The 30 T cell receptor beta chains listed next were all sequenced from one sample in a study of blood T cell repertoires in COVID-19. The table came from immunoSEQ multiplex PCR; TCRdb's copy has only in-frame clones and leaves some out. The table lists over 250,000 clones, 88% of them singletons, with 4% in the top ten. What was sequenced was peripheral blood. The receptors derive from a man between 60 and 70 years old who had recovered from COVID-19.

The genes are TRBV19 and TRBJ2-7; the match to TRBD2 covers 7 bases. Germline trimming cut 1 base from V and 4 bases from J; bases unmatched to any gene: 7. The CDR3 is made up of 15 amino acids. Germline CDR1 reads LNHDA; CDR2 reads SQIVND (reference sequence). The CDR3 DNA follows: TGTGCCAGTAGTATAGGCGGGGGAACCAATTACGAGCAGTACTTC. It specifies CASSIGGGTNYEQYF.

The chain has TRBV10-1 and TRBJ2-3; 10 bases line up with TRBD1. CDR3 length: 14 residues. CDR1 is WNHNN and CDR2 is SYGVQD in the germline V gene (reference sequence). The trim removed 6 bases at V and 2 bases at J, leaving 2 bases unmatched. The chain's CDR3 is CASRDRGDTDTQYF. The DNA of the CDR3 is TGCGCCAGCAGGGACAGGGGGGACACAGATACGCAGTATTTT.

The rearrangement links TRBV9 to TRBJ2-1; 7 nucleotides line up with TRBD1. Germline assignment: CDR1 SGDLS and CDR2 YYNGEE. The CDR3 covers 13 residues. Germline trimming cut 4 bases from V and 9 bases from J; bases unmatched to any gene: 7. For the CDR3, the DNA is TGTGCCAGCAGCCCGCTACAGGGGATTGAGCAGTTCTTC. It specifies CASSPLQGIEQFF.

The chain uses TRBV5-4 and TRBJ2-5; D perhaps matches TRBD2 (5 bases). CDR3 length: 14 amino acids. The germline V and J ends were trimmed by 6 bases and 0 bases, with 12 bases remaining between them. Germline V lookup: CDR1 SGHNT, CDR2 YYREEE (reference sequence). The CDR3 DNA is TGTGCCAGCACCCCCGGAGGTCACCAAGAGACCCAGTACTTC. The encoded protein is CASTPGGHQETQYF.

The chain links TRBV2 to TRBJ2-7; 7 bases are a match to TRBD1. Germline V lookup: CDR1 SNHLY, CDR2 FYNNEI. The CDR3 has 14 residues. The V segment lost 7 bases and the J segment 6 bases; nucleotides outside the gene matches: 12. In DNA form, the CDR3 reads TGTGCCAGCACCAAGACAGGGCCGGTCAGCGAGCAGTACTTC. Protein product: CASTKTGPVSEQYF.

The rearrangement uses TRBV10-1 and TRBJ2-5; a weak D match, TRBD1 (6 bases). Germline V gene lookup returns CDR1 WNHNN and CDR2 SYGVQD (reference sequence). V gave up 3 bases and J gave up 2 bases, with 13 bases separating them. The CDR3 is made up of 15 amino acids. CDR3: CASSDGDTAQETQYF. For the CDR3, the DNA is TGCGCCAGCAGTGACGGGGACACAGCTCAAGAGACCCAGTACTTC.

CDR3 DNA: TGTGCCAGCAGTTACACAGAGACTGGGGCCAACGTCCTGACTTTC. This translates into CASSYTETGANVLTF. The chain recombines TRBV6-5 with TRBJ2-6; D not resolved. The CDR3 runs to 15 residues. Germline CDR1 reads MNHEY; CDR2 reads SVGAGI. V dropped 2 bases and J dropped 2 bases, with 7 bases sitting between them.

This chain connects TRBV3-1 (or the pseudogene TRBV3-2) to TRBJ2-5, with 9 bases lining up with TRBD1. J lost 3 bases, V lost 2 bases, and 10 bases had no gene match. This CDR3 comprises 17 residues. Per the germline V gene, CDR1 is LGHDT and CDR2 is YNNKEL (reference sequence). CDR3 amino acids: CASSQRLGTGQKETQYF. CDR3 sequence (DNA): TGTGCCAGCAGCCAAAGACTTGGGACAGGGCAGAAAGAGACCCAGTACTTC.

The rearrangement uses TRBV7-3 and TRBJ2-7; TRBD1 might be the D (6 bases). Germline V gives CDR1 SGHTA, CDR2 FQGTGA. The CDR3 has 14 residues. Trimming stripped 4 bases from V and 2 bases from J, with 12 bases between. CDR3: CASSWSRDTYEQYF. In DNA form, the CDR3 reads TGTGCCAGCAGCTGGAGCCGGGACACCTACGAGCAGTACTTC. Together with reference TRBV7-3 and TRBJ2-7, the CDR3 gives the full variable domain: GAGVSQTPSNKVTEKGKYVELRCDPISGHTALYWYRQSLGQGPEFLIYFQGTGAADDSGLPNDRFFAVRPEGSVSTLKIQRTERGDSAVYLCASSWSRDTYEQYFGPGTRLTVT.

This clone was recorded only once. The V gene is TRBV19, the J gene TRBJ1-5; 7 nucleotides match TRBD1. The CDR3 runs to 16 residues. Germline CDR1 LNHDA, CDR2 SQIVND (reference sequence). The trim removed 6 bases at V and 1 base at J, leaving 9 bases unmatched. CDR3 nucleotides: TGTGCCAGTAGACGACAGGGCCGGGCGAGCAATCAGCCCCAGCATTTT. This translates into CASRRQGRASNQPQHF.

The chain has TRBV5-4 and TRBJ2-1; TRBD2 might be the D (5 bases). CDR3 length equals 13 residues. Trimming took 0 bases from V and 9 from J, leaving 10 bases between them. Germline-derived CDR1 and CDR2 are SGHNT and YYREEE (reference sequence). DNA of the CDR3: TGTGCCAGCAGCTTGGCGGGGTTCGGTGAGCAGTTCTTC. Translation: CASSLAGFGEQFF.

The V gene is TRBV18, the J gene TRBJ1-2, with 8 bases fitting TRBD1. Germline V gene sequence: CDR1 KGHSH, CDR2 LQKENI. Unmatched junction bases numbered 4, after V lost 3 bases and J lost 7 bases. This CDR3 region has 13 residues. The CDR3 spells CASSPLDRGGYTF. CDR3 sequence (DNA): TGTGCCAGCTCACCGTTAGACAGGGGTGGCTACACCTTC.

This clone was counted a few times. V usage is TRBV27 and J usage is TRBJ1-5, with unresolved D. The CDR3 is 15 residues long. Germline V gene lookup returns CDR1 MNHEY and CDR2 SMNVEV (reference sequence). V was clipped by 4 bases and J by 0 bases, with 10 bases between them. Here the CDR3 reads CASSWASNSNQPQHF. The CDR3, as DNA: TGTGCCAGCAGTTGGGCGAGCAATAGCAATCAGCCCCAGCATTTT.

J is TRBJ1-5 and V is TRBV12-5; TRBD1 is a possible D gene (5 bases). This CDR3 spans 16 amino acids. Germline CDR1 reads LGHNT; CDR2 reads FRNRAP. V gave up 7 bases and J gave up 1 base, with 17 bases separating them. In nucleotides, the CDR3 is TGTGCTAGTGCCTCCTCGTGGGGGGAAAGCAATCAGCCCCAGCATTTT. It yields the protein CASASSWGESNQPQHF.

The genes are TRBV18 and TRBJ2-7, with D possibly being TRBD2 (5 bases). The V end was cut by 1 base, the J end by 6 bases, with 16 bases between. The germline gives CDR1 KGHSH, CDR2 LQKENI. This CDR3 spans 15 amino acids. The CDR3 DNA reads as TGTGCCAGCTCACCACAGAACCGCCCGGCGGGCGAGCAGTACTTC. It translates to CASSPQNRPAGEQYF.

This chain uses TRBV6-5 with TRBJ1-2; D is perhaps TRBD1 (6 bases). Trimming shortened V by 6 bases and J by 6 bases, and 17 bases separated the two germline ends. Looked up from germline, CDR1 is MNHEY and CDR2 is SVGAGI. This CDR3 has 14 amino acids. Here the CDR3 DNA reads TGTGCCAGCAGCGCAACCCTACAGGGACATGGCTACACCTTC. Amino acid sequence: CASSATLQGHGYTF.

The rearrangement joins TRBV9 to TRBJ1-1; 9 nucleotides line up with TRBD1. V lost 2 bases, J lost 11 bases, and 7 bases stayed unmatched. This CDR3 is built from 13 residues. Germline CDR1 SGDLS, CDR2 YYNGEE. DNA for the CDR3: TGTGCCAGCAGCGTGGGGACAGGGAGTACGGCTTTCTTT. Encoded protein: CASSVGTGSTAFF.

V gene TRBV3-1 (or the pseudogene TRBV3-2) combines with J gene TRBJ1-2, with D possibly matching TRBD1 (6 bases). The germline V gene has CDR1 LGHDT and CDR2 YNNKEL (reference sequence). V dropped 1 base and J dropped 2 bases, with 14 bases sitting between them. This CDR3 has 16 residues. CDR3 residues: CASSQVDTRGNYGYTF. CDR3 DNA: TGTGCCAGCAGCCAAGTCGACACGAGGGGGAACTATGGCTACACCTTC.

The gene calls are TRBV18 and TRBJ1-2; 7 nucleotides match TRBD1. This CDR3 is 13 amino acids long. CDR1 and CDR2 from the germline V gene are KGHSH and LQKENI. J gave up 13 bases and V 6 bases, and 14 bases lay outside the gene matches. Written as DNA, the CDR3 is TGTGCCAGCTCGGAGACAGGGAGCCTTTTGGGCACCTTC. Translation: CASSETGSLLGTF.

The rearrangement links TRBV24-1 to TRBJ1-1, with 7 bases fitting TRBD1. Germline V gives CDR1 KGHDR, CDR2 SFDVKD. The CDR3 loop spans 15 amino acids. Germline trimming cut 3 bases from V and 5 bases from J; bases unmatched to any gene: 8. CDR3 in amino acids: CATSDVGGLETEAFF. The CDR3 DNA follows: TGTGCCACCAGTGATGTAGGGGGCTTGGAGACTGAAGCTTTCTTT.

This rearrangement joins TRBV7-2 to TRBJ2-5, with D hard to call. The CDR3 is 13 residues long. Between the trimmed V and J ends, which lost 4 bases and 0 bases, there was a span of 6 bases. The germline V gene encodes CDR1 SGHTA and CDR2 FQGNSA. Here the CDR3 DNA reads TGTGCCAGCAGCTCAAACTACCAAGAGACCCAGTACTTC. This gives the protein CASSSNYQETQYF.

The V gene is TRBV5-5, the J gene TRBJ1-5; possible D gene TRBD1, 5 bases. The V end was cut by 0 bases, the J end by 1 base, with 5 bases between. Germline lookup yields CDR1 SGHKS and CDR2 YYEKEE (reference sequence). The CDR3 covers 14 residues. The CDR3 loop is CASSLGQSNQPQHF. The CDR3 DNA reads TGTGCCAGCAGCTTGGGACAGAGCAATCAGCCCCAGCATTTT.

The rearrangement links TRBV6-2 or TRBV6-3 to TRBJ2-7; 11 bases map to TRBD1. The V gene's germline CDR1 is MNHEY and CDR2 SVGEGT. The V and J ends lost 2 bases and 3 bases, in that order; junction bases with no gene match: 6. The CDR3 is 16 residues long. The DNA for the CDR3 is TGTGCCAGCAGTTACAGCCGGGACAGGGGGTTCTACGAGCAGTACTTC. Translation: CASSYSRDRGFYEQYF.

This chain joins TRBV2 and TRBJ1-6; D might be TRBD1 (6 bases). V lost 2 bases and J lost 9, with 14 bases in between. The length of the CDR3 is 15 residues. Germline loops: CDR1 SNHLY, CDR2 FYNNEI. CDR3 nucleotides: TGTGCCAGCAGTGAATGGCAGGGGTTCGTTTCACCCCTCCACTTT. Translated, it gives CASSEWQGFVSPLHF.

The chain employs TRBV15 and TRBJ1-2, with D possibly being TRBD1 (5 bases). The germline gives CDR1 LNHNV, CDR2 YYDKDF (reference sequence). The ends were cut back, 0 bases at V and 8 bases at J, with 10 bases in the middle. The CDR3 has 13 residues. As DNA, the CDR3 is TGTGCCACCAGCAGAGATCAGGGCGGAGGCTACACCTTC. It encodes CATSRDQGGGYTF. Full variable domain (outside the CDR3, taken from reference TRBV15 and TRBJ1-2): DAMVIQNPRYQVTQFGKPVTLSCSQTLNHNVMYWYQQKSSQAPKLLFHYYDKDFNNEADTPDNFQSRRPNTSFCFLDIRSPGLGDTAMYLCATSRDQGGGYTFGSGTRLTVV.

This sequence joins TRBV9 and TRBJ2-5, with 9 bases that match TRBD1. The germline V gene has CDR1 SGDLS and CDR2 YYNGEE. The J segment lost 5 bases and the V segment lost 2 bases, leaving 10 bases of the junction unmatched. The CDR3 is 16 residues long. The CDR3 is CASSVRDRGIGETQYF. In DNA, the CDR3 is TGTGCCAGCAGCGTTCGAGACAGGGGGATCGGGGAGACCCAGTACTTC. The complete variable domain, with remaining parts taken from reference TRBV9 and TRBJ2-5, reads DSGVTQTPKHLITATGQRVTLRCSPRSGDLSVYWYQQSLDQGLQFLIQYYNGEERAKGNILERFSAQQFPDLHSELNLSSLELGDSALYFCASSVRDRGIGETQYFGPGTRLLVL.

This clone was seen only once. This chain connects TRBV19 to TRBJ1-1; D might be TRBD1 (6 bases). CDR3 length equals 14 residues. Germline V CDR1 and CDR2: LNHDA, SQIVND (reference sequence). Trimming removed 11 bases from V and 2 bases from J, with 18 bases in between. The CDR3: CASENGQLNTEAFF. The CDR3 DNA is TGTGCCTCCGAAAATGGACAGTTAAACACTGAAGCTTTCTTT.

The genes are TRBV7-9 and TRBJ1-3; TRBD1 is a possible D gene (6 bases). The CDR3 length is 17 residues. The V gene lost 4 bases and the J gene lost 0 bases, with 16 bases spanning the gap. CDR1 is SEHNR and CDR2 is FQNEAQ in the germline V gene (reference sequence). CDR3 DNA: TGTGCCAGCAGCTCTTTCGGCAGGGGAAGCTCTGGAAACACCATATATTTT. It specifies CASSSFGRGSSGNTIYF. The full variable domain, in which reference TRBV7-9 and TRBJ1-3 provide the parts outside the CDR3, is DTGVSQNPRHKITKRGQNVTFRCDPISEHNRLYWYRQTLGQGPEFLTYFQNEAQLEKSRLLSDRFSAERPKGSFSTLEIQRTEQGDSAMYLCASSSFGRGSSGNTIYFGEGSWLTVV.

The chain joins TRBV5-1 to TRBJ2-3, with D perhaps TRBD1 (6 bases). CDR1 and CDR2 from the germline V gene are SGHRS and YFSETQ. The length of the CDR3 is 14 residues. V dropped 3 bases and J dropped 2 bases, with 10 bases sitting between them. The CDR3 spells CASSSGQHTDTQYF. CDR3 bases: TGCGCCAGCAGCTCGGGACAACACACAGATACGCAGTATTTT.

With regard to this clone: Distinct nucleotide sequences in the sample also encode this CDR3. As DNA, the CDR3 is TGCGCCAGCAGCTCGGGCTCCTACGAGCAGTACTTC. As protein: CASSSGSYEQYF. The J gene is TRBJ2-7, the V gene TRBV5-1; D gene unclear. Germline V gene sequence: CDR1 SGHRS, CDR2 YFSETQ. This CDR3 has 12 residues. With 3 bases removed from V and 0 bases from J, the gap between germline ends came to 4 bases.